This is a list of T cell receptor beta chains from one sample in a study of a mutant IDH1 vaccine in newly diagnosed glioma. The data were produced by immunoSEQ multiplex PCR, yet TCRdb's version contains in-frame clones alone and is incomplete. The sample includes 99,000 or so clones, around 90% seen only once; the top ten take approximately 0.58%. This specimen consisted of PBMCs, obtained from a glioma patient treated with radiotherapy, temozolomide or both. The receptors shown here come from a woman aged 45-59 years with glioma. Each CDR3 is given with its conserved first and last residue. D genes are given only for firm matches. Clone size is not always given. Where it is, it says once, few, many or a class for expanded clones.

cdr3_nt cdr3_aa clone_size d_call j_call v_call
TGTGCCAGCAGCTTGGCGGGACAGGGGGCGGGGGAGCAGTACTTC CASSLAGQGAGEQYF . TRBD1 TRBJ2-7 TRBV5-4
TGTGCCAGCAGTTCGCAGGATCAGCCCCAGCATTTT CASSSQDQPQHF . . TRBJ1-5 TRBV28
TGCGCCAGCAGCCGCTGGTCGGGACCGCAAGAGACCCAGTACTTC CASSRWSGPQETQYF . . TRBJ2-5 TRBV5-1
TGCGCCAGCAGACCTGGACAGGGCGGCAATGAGCAGTTCTTC CASRPGQGGNEQFF . TRBD1 TRBJ2-1 TRBV5-1
TGCGCCAGCAGCCACGGGCCCCTGGGGCTCCTGGGCTACACCTTC CASSHGPLGLLGYTF few . TRBJ1-2 TRBV4-1
TGTGCCTGGAGGTCCTTCCCCTGGGGGCAGGGGAGGCCCTACGAGCAGTACTTC CAWRSFPWGQGRPYEQYF . . TRBJ2-7 TRBV30
TGTGCCAGCAGTTTATCACTAGCGGGCCACGGGGAGCTGTTTTTT CASSLSLAGHGELFF . TRBD2 TRBJ2-2 TRBV28
TGTGCCACCAGCAGATCTGAGGGGGCTATCTCTGGAAACACCATATATTTT CATSRSEGAISGNTIYF once TRBD1 TRBJ1-3 TRBV15
TGTGCCAGCAGCCCTAATCCCGGGACTAGCGACGAGCAGTACTTC CASSPNPGTSDEQYF . TRBD2 TRBJ2-7 TRBV7-3
TGTGCCAGCAGTGATGACAGGGGGCCCGGCTACAATGAGCAGTTCTTC CASSDDRGPGYNEQFF . TRBD1 TRBJ2-1 TRBV27
TGTGCCAGCAGCTTGGGACTAGCGGGCTACAATGAGCAGTTCTTC CASSLGLAGYNEQFF . TRBD2 TRBJ2-1 TRBV5-4
TGTGCCAGCAGCTTAGTGGGGATGGGGACTGAAGCTTTCTTT CASSLVGMGTEAFF . . TRBJ1-1 TRBV11-2
TGCGCCAGCAGCCGTGTAAAAGGGGGGGAGACCCAGTACTTC CASSRVKGGETQYF . . TRBJ2-5 TRBV4-1
TGCGCCAGCAGCCAAGAACTGTCCTGGGGCAATCAGCCCCAGCATTTT CASSQELSWGNQPQHF few . TRBJ1-5 TRBV4-1
TGTGCCAGCAGTCCTCGACAGTTTTATCAGCCCCAGCATTTT CASSPRQFYQPQHF few . TRBJ1-5 TRBV28
TGTGCCAGCTCCCGTACGACCAAACAGCAGTTCTTC CASSRTTKQQFF . . TRBJ2-1 TRBV18
TGTGCCAGCAGTTTTAGGGGGAGGAGTGGCGAAAAACTGTTTTTT CASSFRGRSGEKLFF . . TRBJ1-4 TRBV28
TGTGCCAGTAGTCTCGCCGGACAGGGAACCGCTGGGGCCAACGTCCTGACTTTC CASSLAGQGTAGANVLTF . TRBD1 TRBJ2-6 TRBV19
TGTGCCAGCAGCTTAGTGGGGGACTATGGCTACACCTTC CASSLVGDYGYTF . . TRBJ1-2 TRBV11-2
TGTGCCAGCAGCTTGGTGCGGGAGCCCTACGAGCAGTACTTC CASSLVREPYEQYF . TRBD2 TRBJ2-7 TRBV5-5
TGTGCCAGCAGCCTAGACAGGGGAATTCAGCCCCAGCATTTT CASSLDRGIQPQHF . TRBD1 TRBJ1-5 TRBV28
TGTGCCAGCATCGGGGGCGACTCTGTCGGAAACACCATATATTTT CASIGGDSVGNTIYF . . TRBJ1-3 TRBV28
TGTGCCAGCAGTTTCTCACAGGGTAGTGTGAACGAGCAGTACTTC CASSFSQGSVNEQYF . . TRBJ2-7 TRBV28
TGTGCCATCAGACGACTAGCGGGAGAGAACGAGCAGTACTTC CAIRRLAGENEQYF . TRBD2 TRBJ2-7 TRBV10-3